The 24 T cell receptor beta chains below were found in one sample sequenced in a study of blood T cells in healthy people across ages. A J-beta primer mix and a sample-barcoded 5' primer were used in a second PCR of about 7 to 12 cycles. TCRdb analysed the 5' RACE reads with MiXCR anew, one entry per CDR3 protein. Seen here are hundreds of thousands of distinct CDR3 sequences, approximately 29% observed once, and the top ten hold 15%. The sample was blood. All receptors derive from an elderly woman in good health.

CDR3 sequence: CASKYGPNQPYEQYF. The CDR3, as DNA: TGTGCCAGCAAGTACGGGCCAAACCAACCTTACGAGCAGTACTTC. The chain employs TRBV7-2 and TRBJ2-7; D is unclear. This CDR3 comprises 15 residues. The germline CDR1 and CDR2 sequences are SGHTA and FQGNSA. The V end was cut by 7 bases, the J end by 4 bases, with 20 bases between.

This clonotype was counted between two and nine times. The rearrangement uses TRBV3-1 and TRBJ1-4, with 9 nucleotides matching TRBD1. V dropped 1 base and J dropped 4; count of bases not matched to a gene: 4. Germline V gives CDR1 LGHDT, CDR2 YNNKEL (reference sequence). This CDR3 region has 16 residues. CDR3 sequence (DNA): TGTGCCAGCAGCCAAGCGGGGACAGGGAGTAATGAAAAACTGTTTTTT. This gives the protein CASSQAGTGSNEKLFF.

The chain employs TRBV4-3 and TRBJ2-5; TRBD2 agrees at 10 bases. The CDR3 loop spans 17 amino acids. J gave up 2 bases and V 5 bases, and 11 bases lay outside the gene matches. Germline CDR1 is LGHNA and CDR2 is YSLEER. CDR3 nucleotide sequence: TGCGCCAGCAGCTCATCCGGACTAGCGGACACTCAAGAGACCCAGTACTTC. Its translation is CASSSSGLADTQETQYF.

This clonotype was found a few times. V is TRBV4-1 and J is TRBJ1-5; D is unresolved. Trimming shortened V by 2 bases and J by 0 bases, and 11 bases separated the two germline ends. Germline values: CDR1 MGHRA, CDR2 YSYEKL. The CDR3 has 16 amino acids. The CDR3 loop reads CASSQSPGLSNQPQHF. DNA of the CDR3: TGCGCCAGCAGCCAATCCCCCGGCCTTAGCAATCAGCCCCAGCATTTT.

The sample holds many counts of this clonotype. This rearrangement joins TRBV10-3 to TRBJ2-5; weak D call: TRBD2 (6 bases). The V end lost 5 bases, the J end lost 3 bases, and 10 bases lay between the germline ends. Germline CDR1 is ENHRY and CDR2 is SYGVKD. The CDR3 consists of 13 residues. The CDR3 sequence: CAISLGLEETQYF. The DNA for the CDR3 is TGTGCCATCAGTCTGGGACTCGAAGAGACCCAGTACTTC.

A note on this clonotype: This may come from a read error, since a much larger clone is one base off. The V gene is TRBV6-1, the J gene TRBJ2-7, with D perhaps given as TRBD1 or TRBD2 (5 bases each). The closer fit of TRBJ2-5 to the DNA end suggests the J call may be wrong. CDR3 length equals 16 residues. Germline V gene lookup returns CDR1 MNHNS and CDR2 SASEGT. For the CDR3, the DNA is TGTGCCAGCAGTGCTTGGGGGACCAATTTTGGGGGGACCCAGTACTTC. Translating it yields CASSAWGTNFGGTQYF.

This clonotype was recorded many times. The gene calls are TRBV28 and TRBJ2-5; tentatively, D is TRBD2 (5 bases). Germline CDR1 is MDHEN and CDR2 is SYDVKM. V shed 8 bases and J shed 2 bases, with 15 bases lying between them. The CDR3 extends over 14 amino acids. The CDR3 sequence: CASCKGGVQETQYF. DNA of the CDR3: TGTGCCAGCTGTAAAGGAGGCGTACAAGAGACCCAGTACTTC.

This clonotype has more than one count but fewer than ten. This may stem from a read error, because a much larger clone lies one nucleotide away. This chain links TRBV4-2 with TRBJ2-5, with D maybe TRBD1 (5 bases). This CDR3 has 15 residues. From germline, CDR1 is LGHNA and CDR2 YNFKEQ. In DNA form, the CDR3 reads TGTGCCAGCAGCCAAGTTCAGGGATCTGAAGAGCCCCAGTACTTC. Protein product: CASSQVQGSEEPQYF.

Concerning this clonotype itself: A much larger clone lies one base from this, so it may be a read error. V and J are TRBV7-7 and TRBJ2-2; TRBD2 is a possible D gene (6 bases). This CDR3 region has 15 residues. From germline, CDR1 is SSHAT and CDR2 FNYEAQ (reference sequence). The CDR3, as DNA: TGTGCTAGCGGCCCTCGGGCCCAGAACACCGGGGAGCTGTTTTTT. It yields the protein CASGPRAQNTGELFF.

This clonotype was recorded once. A much bigger clone sits one base away, suggesting this may be a read error. The CDR3 is CASRGHGANVRTF. In nucleotides, the CDR3 is TGTGCCAGCAGGGGGCACGGGGCCAACGTCCGGACTTTC. The V gene is TRBV27, the J gene TRBJ2-6; D may match TRBD1 or TRBD2 (5 bases each). CDR1 MNHEY and CDR2 SMNVEV come from the germline V gene (reference sequence). This CDR3 is 13 amino acids long.

V is TRBV7-9 and J is TRBJ1-1; D not certain. Germline assignment: CDR1 SEHNR and CDR2 FQNEAQ (reference sequence). V was clipped by 5 bases and J by 11 bases, with 18 bases between them. There are 13 residues in the CDR3. The CDR3 loop reads CASSGGNMWMAFF. DNA for the CDR3: TGTGCCAGCAGCGGAGGCAATATGTGGATGGCTTTCTTT.

The rearrangement uses TRBV5-5 and TRBJ2-5; 8 nucleotides align to TRBD1. The CDR3 is 16 residues long. Germline-derived CDR1 and CDR2 are SGHKS and YYEKEE (reference sequence). V was clipped by 1 base and J by 2 bases; unmatched bases: 7. The CDR3 sequence is CASSLRTGGFQETQYF. The DNA for the CDR3 is TGTGCCAGCAGCTTGCGTACAGGGGGATTTCAAGAGACCCAGTACTTC.

This clonotype was counted ten times or more. The chain employs TRBV6-1 and TRBJ2-7; 7 bases agree with TRBD1. The CDR3 contains 13 residues. V lost 7 bases and J lost 4; bases outside the gene matches: 7. The germline CDR1 and CDR2 sequences are MNHNS and SASEGT. CDR3 region: CASTRQGVYEQYF. CDR3 sequence (DNA): TGTGCCAGCACCAGGCAGGGGGTTTACGAGCAGTACTTC.

This clonotype was seen a few times. CDR3 amino acids: CASRGTAGQPQHF. The CDR3 region has the DNA TGTGCCAGCAGGGGGACGGCAGGACAGCCCCAGCATTTT. This chain links TRBV6-5 with TRBJ1-5; the D gene is possibly TRBD1 (5 bases). The ends were cut back, 6 bases at V and 7 bases at J, with 13 bases in the middle. Per germline, CDR1 MNHEY and CDR2 SVGAGI. This CDR3 is built from 13 residues.

This clonotype was seen ten or more times. The chain carries TRBV7-2 and TRBJ2-1; perhaps TRBD2 as D (6 bases). Trimming shortened V by 5 bases and J by 3 bases, and 11 bases separated the two germline ends. The germline V gene has CDR1 SGHTA and CDR2 FQGNSA. The CDR3 runs to 14 residues. DNA of the CDR3: TGTGCCAGCAGCCGGCTGGGGGGCTACAATGAGCAGTTCTTC. This translates into CASSRLGGYNEQFF.

This clonotype occurred a few times. A much larger clone differs from this one at a single base, so this may be a read error. V and J are TRBV7-2 and TRBJ2-7, with 7 bases identical to TRBD2. CDR3 size: 15 residues. The germline V gene encodes CDR1 SGHTA and CDR2 FQGNSA. V lost 2 bases to trimming and J lost 7 bases; unmatched junction nucleotides: 11. CDR3 residues: CASSLTGTTSNEQYF. The CDR3, as DNA: TGTGCCAGCAGCTTAACTGGGACTACGAGCAATGAGCAGTACTTC.

This sequence joins TRBV7-2 and TRBJ2-5, with D possibly being TRBD2 (6 bases). Germline V gene lookup returns CDR1 SGHTA and CDR2 FQGNSA. CDR3 length: 13 residues. The V gene lost 7 bases and the J gene lost 1 base, with 10 bases spanning the gap. CDR3 sequence reads: CASTFSGQETQYF. As DNA, the CDR3 is TGTGCCAGCACCTTTAGCGGCCAAGAGACCCAGTACTTC. The full variable domain, with the rest looked up from reference TRBV7-2 and TRBJ2-5, is GAGVSQSPSNKVTEKGKDVELRCDPISGHTALYWYRQSLGQGLEFLIYFQGNSAPDKSGLPSDRFSAERTGGSVSTLTIQRTQQEDSAVYLCASTFSGQETQYFGPGTRLLVL.

This chain links TRBV7-8 with TRBJ2-3; 15 bases are a match to TRBD2. Germline V lookup: CDR1 SGHVS, CDR2 FQNEAQ. With V trimmed by 3 bases and J by 4 bases, 5 bases remained unmatched. The CDR3 covers 17 residues. The CDR3 DNA is TGTGCCAGCAGCTTCTCGGGACTAGCGGGAGGAGCAGATACGCAGTATTTT. This codes for CASSFSGLAGGADTQYF.

V is TRBV5-1 and J is TRBJ2-7; 10 nucleotides line up with TRBD1. The CDR3 spans 15 residues. Unmatched junction bases numbered 8, after V lost 3 bases and J lost 5 bases. Looked up from germline, CDR1 is SGHRS and CDR2 is YFSETQ. CDR3 protein: CASSSVGQGLDEQYF. Written as DNA, the CDR3 is TGCGCCAGCAGCTCGGTGGGACAGGGGCTGGACGAGCAGTACTTC. Using reference TRBV5-1 and TRBJ2-7 for the parts outside the CDR3, the full variable domain is KAGVTQTPRYLIKTRGQQVTLSCSPISGHRSVSWYQQTPGQGLQFLFEYFSETQRNKGNFPGRFSGRQFSNSRSEMNVSTLELGDSALYLCASSSVGQGLDEQYFGPGTRLTVT.

As regards this clonotype: This sequence may be a read error, since a much larger clone differs from it by one base. V gene TRBV6-6 combines with J gene TRBJ1-2; maybe TRBD1 (6 bases). V was cut by 4 bases and J by 7 bases, with 13 bases left in between. CDR3 size: 13 residues. Germline CDR1 and CDR2: MNHNY and SVGAGI (reference sequence). CDR3 nucleotides: TGTGCCAGCAGTTTCAGGGGTGACTGTGGCTACACCTTC. Residues: CASSFRGDCGYTF.

This clonotype turned up a few times. The chain carries TRBV12-3 or TRBV12-4 and TRBJ2-5; perhaps TRBD2 as D (5 bases). Trimming left V 3 bases short and J 4 bases short, with 9 bases between. The CDR3 has 13 amino acids. CDR3 sequence reads: CASSFISGETQYF. The DNA of the CDR3 is TGTGCCAGCAGTTTTATCAGCGGAGAGACCCAGTACTTC.

Comment on this clonotype: This may stem from a read error, because a much larger clone lies one nucleotide away. The limits of the CDR3 on the DNA are not certain, so only TCRdb's listed CDR3 is given. J is TRBJ2-1 and V is TRBV6-1; the table's D gene call, TRBD1, was not cross checked with the DNA. Termini included, the CDR3 measures 15 amino acids. Germline CDR1 is MNHNS and CDR2 is SASEGT. The CDR3 protein is CASILVPSSYNEQYF.

This clonotype was observed at least ten times. J is TRBJ2-5 and V is TRBV5-1; tentative D call: TRBD1 (6 bases). Germline V gives CDR1 SGHRS, CDR2 YFSETQ. The CDR3 spans 13 residues. Trimming cost V 1 base and J 3 bases, with 7 bases left between them. The CDR3 region is CASSLTGKETQYF. CDR3 in DNA: TGCGCCAGCAGCTTGACAGGGAAAGAGACCCAGTACTTC.

The chain's CDR3 is CASIAADRENTEAFF. CDR3 coding DNA: TGTGCCAGCATCGCGGCGGACAGGGAGAACACTGAAGCTTTCTTT. The chain joins TRBV6-6 to TRBJ1-1; 8 bases match TRBD1. Per the germline V gene, CDR1 is MNHNY and CDR2 is SVGAGI (reference sequence). This CDR3 is built from 15 residues. The V and J ends lost 7 bases and 1 base, in that order; junction bases with no gene match: 8.